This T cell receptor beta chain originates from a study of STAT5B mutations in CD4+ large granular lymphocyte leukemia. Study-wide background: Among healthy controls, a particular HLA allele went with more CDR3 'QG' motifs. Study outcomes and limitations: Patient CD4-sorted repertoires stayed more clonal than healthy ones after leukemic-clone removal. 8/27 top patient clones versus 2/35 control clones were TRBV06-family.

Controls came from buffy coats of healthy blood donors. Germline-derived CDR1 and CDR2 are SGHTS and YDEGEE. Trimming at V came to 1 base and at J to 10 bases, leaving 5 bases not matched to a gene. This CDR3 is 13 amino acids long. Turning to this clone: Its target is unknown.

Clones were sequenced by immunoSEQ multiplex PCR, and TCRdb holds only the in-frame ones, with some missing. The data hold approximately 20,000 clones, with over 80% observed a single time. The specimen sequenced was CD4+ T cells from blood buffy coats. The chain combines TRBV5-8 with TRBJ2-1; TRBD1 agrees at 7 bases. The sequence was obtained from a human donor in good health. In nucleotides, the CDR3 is TGTGCCAGCAGCTTGAGGGGGCTTGGAGAGCAGTTCTTC. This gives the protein CASSLRGLGEQFF.